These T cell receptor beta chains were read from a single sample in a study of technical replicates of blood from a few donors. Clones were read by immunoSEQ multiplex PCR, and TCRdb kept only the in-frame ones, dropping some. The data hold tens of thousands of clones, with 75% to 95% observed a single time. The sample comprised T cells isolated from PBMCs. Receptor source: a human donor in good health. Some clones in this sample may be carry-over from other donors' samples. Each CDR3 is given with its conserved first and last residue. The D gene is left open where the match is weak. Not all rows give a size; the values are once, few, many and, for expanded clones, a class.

CDR3 protein: CASSPSVGSGGPGEQFF; CDR3 DNA: TGTGCCAGCAGTCCATCGGTTGGGTCGGGAGGGCCGGGGGAGCAGTTCTTC; J gene: TRBJ2-1; clone size: .; V gene: TRBV7-9; D gene: TRBD2
CDR3 protein: CATRTSGNEQFF; CDR3 DNA: TGTGCCACGCGGACTAGCGGCAATGAGCAGTTCTTC; J gene: TRBJ2-1; clone size: .; V gene: TRBV6-1; D gene: TRBD2
CDR3 protein: CASSLVGQGPSEAFF; CDR3 DNA: TGCGCCAGCAGCTTGGTAGGACAGGGGCCTTCTGAAGCTTTCTTT; J gene: TRBJ1-1; clone size: .; V gene: TRBV5-1; D gene: TRBD1
CDR3 protein: CASSRGSWGDNYGYTF; CDR3 DNA: TGTGCCAGCTCACGGGGATCCTGGGGAGATAACTATGGCTACACCTTC; J gene: TRBJ1-2; clone size: .; V gene: TRBV18; D gene: .
CDR3 protein: CASSIGRNTEAFF; CDR3 DNA: TGTGCCAGTAGTATAGGCAGGAACACTGAAGCTTTCTTT; J gene: TRBJ1-1; clone size: .; V gene: TRBV19; D gene: .
CDR3 protein: CASSLDRVGYTF; CDR3 DNA: TGCGCCAGCAGCTTGGACAGGGTCGGCTACACCTTC; J gene: TRBJ1-2; clone size: .; V gene: TRBV5-1; D gene: .
CDR3 protein: CSAGSSIGNTIYF; CDR3 DNA: TGCAGCGCGGGGTCTTCAATCGGAAACACCATATATTTT; J gene: TRBJ1-3; clone size: .; V gene: TRBV29-1; D gene: .
CDR3 protein: CASSRSGGYEQYF; CDR3 DNA: TGTGCCAGCAGCCGGTCCGGGGGGTACGAGCAGTACTTC; J gene: TRBJ2-7; clone size: .; V gene: TRBV11-2; D gene: TRBD2
CDR3 protein: CASSGQGKAFF; CDR3 DNA: TGTGCCAGCTCGGGACAGGGTAAGGCTTTCTTT; J gene: TRBJ1-1; clone size: .; V gene: TRBV9; D gene: TRBD1
CDR3 protein: CASATRSISTDTQYF; CDR3 DNA: TGTGCCAGTGCAACTAGGTCGATTAGCACAGATACGCAGTATTTT; J gene: TRBJ2-3; clone size: .; V gene: TRBV19; D gene: .
CDR3 protein: CASTFLTSTGELFF; CDR3 DNA: TGTGCCAGCACCTTTCTCACTTCCACCGGGGAGCTGTTTTTT; J gene: TRBJ2-2; clone size: .; V gene: TRBV6-1; D gene: .
CDR3 protein: CASSQRVNTEAFF; CDR3 DNA: TGCGCCAGCAGCCAAAGAGTGAACACTGAAGCTTTCTTT; J gene: TRBJ1-1; clone size: .; V gene: TRBV4-1; D gene: .
CDR3 protein: CASSLTGGGRGAGEADTQYF; CDR3 DNA: TGTGCCAGCAGCTTAACTGGTGGGGGGCGGGGAGCGGGAGAGGCAGATACGCAGTATTTT; J gene: TRBJ2-3; clone size: .; V gene: TRBV4-2; D gene: TRBD2
CDR3 protein: CSVVGRGSYNEQFF; CDR3 DNA: TGCAGCGTTGTGGGCAGGGGAAGTTACAATGAGCAGTTCTTC; J gene: TRBJ2-1; clone size: .; V gene: TRBV29-1; D gene: .
CDR3 protein: CASRQTGGEQYF; CDR3 DNA: TGTGCCAGCAGACAGACAGGAGGCGAGCAGTACTTC; J gene: TRBJ2-7; clone size: .; V gene: TRBV7-9; D gene: .
CDR3 protein: CASSESSSGGYTEQFF; CDR3 DNA: TGCGCCAGCAGTGAGTCGTCCAGCGGGGGGTACACTGAGCAGTTCTTC; J gene: TRBJ2-1; clone size: .; V gene: TRBV10-1; D gene: TRBD2
CDR3 protein: CASSSTGFSGNTIYF; CDR3 DNA: TGCGCCAGCAGCTCGACAGGTTTCTCTGGAAACACCATATATTTT; J gene: TRBJ1-3; clone size: few; V gene: TRBV5-1; D gene: .
CDR3 protein: CASSPPGGGRAPGELFF; CDR3 DNA: TGCGCCAGCAGCCCCCCGGGGGGCGGGAGGGCCCCCGGGGAGCTGTTTTTT; J gene: TRBJ2-2; clone size: .; V gene: TRBV4-1; D gene: TRBD2
CDR3 protein: CASRGEYEQYF; CDR3 DNA: TGTGCCAGTCGGGGGGAATACGAGCAGTACTTC; J gene: TRBJ2-7; clone size: .; V gene: TRBV18; D gene: TRBD2
CDR3 protein: CASTSWGLAGAGEQYF; CDR3 DNA: TGTGCCAGCACTTCCTGGGGTCTAGCGGGAGCTGGTGAGCAGTACTTC; J gene: TRBJ2-7; clone size: .; V gene: TRBV2; D gene: TRBD2
CDR3 protein: CASSEEPDTYQPQHF; CDR3 DNA: TGTGCCAGCAGTGAAGAGCCAGACACGTATCAGCCCCAGCATTTT; J gene: TRBJ1-5; clone size: .; V gene: TRBV6-1; D gene: .
CDR3 protein: CASSRSLRGQGIDEQFF; CDR3 DNA: TGCGCCAGCAGCAGATCCCTCCGGGGACAGGGTATAGATGAGCAGTTCTTC; J gene: TRBJ2-1; clone size: .; V gene: TRBV5-1; D gene: TRBD1
CDR3 protein: CASSRDRGNTEAFF; CDR3 DNA: TGCGCCAGCAGCAGGGACAGAGGGAACACTGAAGCTTTCTTT; J gene: TRBJ1-1; clone size: .; V gene: TRBV5-1; D gene: TRBD1
CDR3 protein: CATLSGPEAFF; CDR3 DNA: TGTGCCACCCTATCAGGCCCTGAAGCTTTCTTT; J gene: TRBJ1-1; clone size: .; V gene: TRBV6-1; D gene: .
CDR3 protein: CASSEWGSGVRETQYF; CDR3 DNA: TGTGCCAGCAGTGAATGGGGAAGCGGGGTGCGGGAGACCCAGTACTTC; J gene: TRBJ2-5; clone size: .; V gene: TRBV6-1; D gene: TRBD2
CDR3 protein: CASSPDRGRVDTQYF; CDR3 DNA: TGTGCCAGCTCACCGGACAGGGGGCGCGTGGATACGCAGTATTTT; J gene: TRBJ2-3; clone size: .; V gene: TRBV18; D gene: TRBD1
CDR3 protein: CASSLGDARFSGNTIYF; CDR3 DNA: TGTGCCAGCAGCTTGGGAGACGCACGATTCTCTGGAAACACCATATATTTT; J gene: TRBJ1-3; clone size: .; V gene: TRBV11-3; D gene: .
CDR3 protein: CSVEEGAGGLTYEQYF; CDR3 DNA: TGCAGCGTTGAAGAGGGAGCCGGGGGGCTAACCTACGAGCAGTACTTC; J gene: TRBJ2-7; clone size: .; V gene: TRBV29-1; D gene: .
CDR3 protein: CASRGSGPGGSYNEQFF; CDR3 DNA: TGTGCCAGCAGAGGTAGCGGTCCCGGGGGCTCCTACAATGAGCAGTTCTTC; J gene: TRBJ2-1; clone size: .; V gene: TRBV7-2; D gene: .
CDR3 protein: CASSHRGQGTDTQYF; CDR3 DNA: TGTGCCAGCAGCCACCGGGGACAGGGTACAGATACGCAGTATTTT; J gene: TRBJ2-3; clone size: once; V gene: TRBV16; D gene: TRBD1
CDR3 protein: CASSEGTKAEKLFF; CDR3 DNA: TGTGCCAGCAGTGAAGGGACAAAAGCAGAAAAACTGTTTTTT; J gene: TRBJ1-4; clone size: .; V gene: TRBV25-1; D gene: .
CDR3 protein: CASSVGTGGRQEQYF; CDR3 DNA: TGTGCCAGCAGCGTGGGCACGGGGGGACGTCAAGAGCAGTACTTC; J gene: TRBJ2-7; clone size: .; V gene: TRBV9; D gene: TRBD2
CDR3 protein: CASSLALAGGSEQYF; CDR3 DNA: TGTGCCAGCAGCTTAGCGCTAGCGGGAGGTAGCGAGCAGTACTTC; J gene: TRBJ2-7; clone size: .; V gene: TRBV7-2; D gene: TRBD2
CDR3 protein: CASSLRGGANVLTF; CDR3 DNA: TGTGCCAGCAGCCTCCGGGGAGGGGCCAACGTCCTGACTTTC; J gene: TRBJ2-6; clone size: .; V gene: TRBV11-2; D gene: .
CDR3 protein: CSVPTPLSYNEQFF; CDR3 DNA: TGCAGCGTTCCAACACCCCTCTCCTACAATGAGCAGTTCTTC; J gene: TRBJ2-1; clone size: .; V gene: TRBV29-1; D gene: .
CDR3 protein: CASSTGQTGSQPQHF; CDR3 DNA: TGTGCCAGCTCAACGGGACAGACGGGGTCCCAGCCCCAGCATTTT; J gene: TRBJ1-5; clone size: .; V gene: TRBV18; D gene: TRBD1
CDR3 protein: CASSPAGTGGQATRTDTQYF; CDR3 DNA: TGTGCCAGTAGCCCAGCCGGGACAGGGGGCCAAGCAACCCGCACAGATACGCAGTATTTT; J gene: TRBJ2-3; clone size: .; V gene: TRBV19; D gene: TRBD1
CDR3 protein: CASSVEVRLSPLHF; CDR3 DNA: TGTGCCAGCAGCGTAGAGGTCCGACTTTCACCCCTCCACTTT; J gene: TRBJ1-6; clone size: .; V gene: TRBV9; D gene: .
CDR3 protein: CASSLAGLAQETQYF; CDR3 DNA: TGTGCCAGCAGCTTGGCGGGACTAGCTCAAGAGACCCAGTACTTC; J gene: TRBJ2-5; clone size: .; V gene: TRBV5-6; D gene: TRBD2
CDR3 protein: CASSARGTGGDEKLFF; CDR3 DNA: TGTGCCAGCAGCGCGCGAGGGACAGGGGGCGATGAAAAACTGTTTTTT; J gene: TRBJ1-4; clone size: .; V gene: TRBV9; D gene: TRBD1